This TCR beta chain was profiled in a study of blood T cell repertoires in COVID-19. Study at large: Both acute and convalescent COVID-19 samples were obtained from the United States, Italy and Spain. PBMCs, B-cell-depleted T cells, or T cells provided the cDNA or gDNA that made up the material.

Original processing methods: Reference gene primer amplification gave estimated nucleated cell counts. Clones were read by immunoSEQ multiplex PCR, and TCRdb kept only the in-frame ones, dropping some. The V and J calls and clone size come from that table; D and trimming were worked out from the DNA. The top ten hold 2% to 2.5% of the sample, which has some 270,000 clones, roughly 90% seen once. The germline V gene has CDR1 SGHTS and CDR2 YDEGEE. Trimming at V came to 6 bases and at J to 0 bases, leaving 15 bases not matched to a gene. The CDR3 is 19 amino acids. Source material: peripheral blood. The rearrangement uses TRBV5-8 and TRBJ1-3; 10 bases match TRBD1. The source is a man aged 45-60 years with acute or convalescent COVID-19. The CDR3 spells CASTPGDRGPPSSGNTIYF. In nucleotides, the CDR3 is TGTGCCAGCACCCCCGGGGACAGGGGACCCCCAAGCTCTGGAAACACCATATATTTT. Drawing the rest from reference TRBV5-8 and TRBJ1-3, the complete variable domain is EAGVTQSPTHLIKTRGQQATLRCSPISGHTSVYWYQQALGLGLQFLLWYDEGEERNRGNFPPRFSGRQFPNYSSELNVNALELEDSALYLCASTPGDRGPPSSGNTIYFGEGSWLTVV.